The clone carrying this T cell receptor beta chain was counted once. CDR3 length equals 15 residues. Germline V gene lookup returns CDR1 MNHNS and CDR2 SASEGT. Trimming at V came to 7 bases and at J to 6 bases, leaving 7 bases not matched to a gene. The data were taken from a study of sequential checkpoint blockade in melanoma. Treatment reported: randomized to nivolumab then ipilimumab (arm A) or the reverse (arm B). Patients had received no earlier DNA-damaging chemotherapy. PBMC sorting kept live CD3+CD8+ cells without CD19 or CD56. Clones were sequenced by immunoSEQ multiplex PCR, and TCRdb holds only the in-frame ones, with some missing. The data show approximately 9,000 clones, more than 70% seen once.

The sample was CD8+ T cells sorted from blood (inferred from file names), taken from a patient given nivolumab and ipilimumab in sequence. The rearrangement joins TRBV6-1 to TRBJ1-5; 12 bases line up with TRBD1. This receptor was obtained from a human donor with melanoma. CDR3 DNA: TGTGCCAGCACCAGGGGACAGGGGGCTGGTCAGCCCCAGCATTTT. The encoded protein is CASTRGQGAGQPQHF.